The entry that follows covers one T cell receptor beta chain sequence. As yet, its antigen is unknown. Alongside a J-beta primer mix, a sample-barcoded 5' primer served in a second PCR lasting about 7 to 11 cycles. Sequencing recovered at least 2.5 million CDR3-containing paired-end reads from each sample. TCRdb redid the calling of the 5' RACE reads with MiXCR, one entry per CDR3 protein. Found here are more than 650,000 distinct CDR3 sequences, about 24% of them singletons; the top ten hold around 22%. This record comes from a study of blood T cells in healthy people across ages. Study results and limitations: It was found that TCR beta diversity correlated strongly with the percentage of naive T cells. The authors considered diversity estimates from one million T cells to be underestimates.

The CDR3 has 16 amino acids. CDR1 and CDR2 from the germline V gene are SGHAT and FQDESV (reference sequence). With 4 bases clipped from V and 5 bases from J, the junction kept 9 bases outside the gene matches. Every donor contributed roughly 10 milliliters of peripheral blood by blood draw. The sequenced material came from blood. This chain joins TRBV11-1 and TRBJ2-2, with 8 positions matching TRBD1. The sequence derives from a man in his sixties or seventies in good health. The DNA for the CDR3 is TGTGCCAGCAGCTCACGGACGGACAGGGTTACCGGGGAGCTGTTTTTT. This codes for CASSSRTDRVTGELFF.